Listed below are T cell receptor beta chains from one sample, sequenced in a study of T cells after yellow fever vaccination. TCRdb analysed the 5' RACE reads with MiXCR anew, one entry per CDR3 protein. Among 5,000 or so distinct CDR3 sequences listed, about 6% were seen once. Here the sequenced sample was PBMCs, either bulk or a sorted T-cell subset (CD4+, CD8+, memory, or dextramer-sorted; not recorded which), taken roughly 15 days after the first yellow fever vaccination. The receptors stem from a man between 18 and 29 years old who received the YFV17D yellow fever vaccine. The CDR3 runs from the conserved cysteine through the conserved F or W. The order of the fields is V gene, clone size, CDR3 protein. Clone size is not always given. Where it is, it says once, few, many or a class for expanded clones.

v_call: TRBV11-2
clone_size: many
cdr3_aa: CASSVVLAEWVFEANEQFF

v_call: TRBV4-3
clone_size: many
cdr3_aa: CASSHCIPGGKFSYNSPLHF

v_call: TRBV11-3
clone_size: few
cdr3_aa: CASSFQGLVQNEQFF

v_call: TRBV3-1
clone_size: many
cdr3_aa: CASSQGLLAGTTVETQYF

v_call: TRBV15
clone_size: many
cdr3_aa: CATGGRNEKLFF

v_call: TRBV20-1
clone_size: many
cdr3_aa: CSAPGVQETQYF

v_call: TRBV20-1
clone_size: many
cdr3_aa: CSAPWGAGTEAFF

v_call: TRBV6-5
clone_size: many
cdr3_aa: CASSYKEANSGQETQYF

v_call: TRBV3-1
clone_size: medium-sized
cdr3_aa: CASSQTLSTVYEQYF

v_call: TRBV19
clone_size: many
cdr3_aa: CASSIDSLAGSSYEQYF

v_call: TRBV12-3/TRBV12-4
clone_size: many
cdr3_aa: CASSLGRSTEAFF

v_call: TRBV12-3/TRBV12-4
clone_size: many
cdr3_aa: CASVLAGGGTGELFF

v_call: TRBV15
clone_size: many
cdr3_aa: CATSRPINGGVLQIGHFLYGYTF

v_call: TRBV11-2
clone_size: many
cdr3_aa: CASSHGGRVNTEAFF

v_call: TRBV13
clone_size: many
cdr3_aa: CASSLLYRERTDTQYF

v_call: TRBV12-3/TRBV12-4
clone_size: many
cdr3_aa: CASSLVGTDYSYEQYF

v_call: TRBV7-9
clone_size: many
cdr3_aa: CASSSYRGFDQPQHF

v_call: TRBV13
clone_size: many
cdr3_aa: CASRIGGNWETQYF

v_call: TRBV7-2
clone_size: many
cdr3_aa: CASSPGTGRAGNTIYF

v_call: TRBV5-1
clone_size: medium-sized
cdr3_aa: CASSLGTNTGELFF

v_call: TRBV12-3/TRBV12-4
clone_size: once
cdr3_aa: CASSFWTPFEQYF

v_call: TRBV15
clone_size: many
cdr3_aa: CATSLTDASPGELFF

v_call: TRBV5-4
clone_size: many
cdr3_aa: CASYPGLGASDTQYF

v_call: TRBV7-2
clone_size: many
cdr3_aa: CASSPPGRGGPDTQYF

v_call: TRBV5-1
clone_size: many
cdr3_aa: CASRKWEGWNEQFF

v_call: TRBV5-1
clone_size: medium-sized
cdr3_aa: CASSLGTGDEQFF

v_call: TRBV25-1
clone_size: many
cdr3_aa: CASRGETQYF

v_call: TRBV20-1
clone_size: medium-sized
cdr3_aa: CSASTSGGAGFNEQYF

v_call: TRBV13
clone_size: many
cdr3_aa: CASSLRSVSYEQYF

v_call: TRBV12-2
clone_size: .
cdr3_aa: CASRAEIQENTEAFF

v_call: TRBV7-6
clone_size: many
cdr3_aa: CASSPLAGDSYNEQFF

v_call: TRBV20-1
clone_size: many
cdr3_aa: CSASPEGRAQYF

v_call: TRBV20-1
clone_size: many
cdr3_aa: CSGLQTGRRGEAFF

v_call: TRBV6-2/TRBV6-3
clone_size: many
cdr3_aa: CASSYPQPQHF

v_call: TRBV12-2
clone_size: .
cdr3_aa: CASRFQPDSGNTIYF

v_call: TRBV10-3
clone_size: .
cdr3_aa: CAISGNGGGSYEQYF

v_call: TRBV2
clone_size: many
cdr3_aa: CASSETWGANYGYTF

v_call: TRBV12-3/TRBV12-4
clone_size: many
cdr3_aa: CASSGPHPMYTEAFF

v_call: TRBV4-3
clone_size: .
cdr3_aa: CASSQEHLTEAFF

v_call: TRBV19
clone_size: many
cdr3_aa: CASTVQGFTEAFF

v_call: TRBV7-7
clone_size: .
cdr3_aa: CASSLKGLNTEAFF

v_call: TRBV20-1
clone_size: many
cdr3_aa: CSAIVAGTNYEQYF

v_call: TRBV28
clone_size: many
cdr3_aa: CASSSYGRGAFF

v_call: TRBV5-5
clone_size: many
cdr3_aa: CASSLDGSSYNEQFF

v_call: TRBV4-1
clone_size: many
cdr3_aa: CASSQMPDRGRQETQYF

v_call: TRBV19
clone_size: many
cdr3_aa: CASSIRSGGPWETQYF

v_call: TRBV4-2
clone_size: .
cdr3_aa: CASSSLGEAEKLFF

v_call: TRBV28
clone_size: many
cdr3_aa: CASSLRGGGDTQYF

v_call: TRBV4-2
clone_size: many
cdr3_aa: CASSPLSGGNTGELFF

v_call: TRBV27
clone_size: many
cdr3_aa: CASSLKLAGDTQYF

v_call: TRBV10-3
clone_size: many
cdr3_aa: CAISSVGTYNEQFF

v_call: TRBV4-1
clone_size: many
cdr3_aa: CASSQDTTTEAFF

v_call: TRBV7-2
clone_size: many
cdr3_aa: CASSLRWQGLWPLHF

v_call: TRBV9
clone_size: many
cdr3_aa: CASSPPLPGLADNEQFF

v_call: TRBV30
clone_size: many
cdr3_aa: CAWSGDSTYEQYF

v_call: TRBV6-5
clone_size: many
cdr3_aa: CASSYVAGGSSGANVLTF

v_call: TRBV29-1
clone_size: many
cdr3_aa: CSVGSDTQYF

v_call: TRBV7-2
clone_size: medium-sized
cdr3_aa: CASSPGLGLYGYTF

v_call: TRBV7-2
clone_size: many
cdr3_aa: CASSGQGASGNTIYF